The next 18 T cell receptor beta chains were all read from a single sample in a study of blood T cells in healthy people across ages. Sample-barcoded 5' priming and a J-beta primer mix drove a second PCR of about 6 to 11 cycles. TCRdb redid the calling of the 5' RACE reads with MiXCR, one entry per CDR3 protein. This sample has around 820,000 distinct CDR3 sequences, with 20% to 30% found just once. These data also formed part of another study, on T cells of mothers and their children.

Sequencing used blood. These receptors originate from a boy aged 5-17 years in good health.

CDR3: CASSEGLAGVEQYF. The CDR3 nucleotides are TGCGCCAGCAGTGAAGGGCTAGCGGGGGTCGAGCAGTACTTC. This chain joins TRBV10-2 and TRBJ2-7; the match to TRBD2 covers 10 bases. CDR3 size: 14 residues. Germline CDR1 is WSHSY and CDR2 is SAAADI. V dropped 3 bases and J dropped 6; count of bases not matched to a gene: 5.

This clonotype was seen only once. In this CDR3 the conserved last residue, phenylalanine or tryptophan, is missing, so a read error is likely. The gene calls are TRBV12-3 or TRBV12-4 and TRBJ2-3; the D is unclear. The CDR3 runs 12 residues. The CDR3 protein is CASRSGTDAQYS. The CDR3 DNA reads TGTGCCAGCAGATCCGGAACAGATGCGCAGTATTCT.

The sample holds a few counts of this clonotype. The V and J genes are TRBV6-1 and TRBJ1-5, with D hard to call. With 3 bases removed from V and 0 bases from J, the gap between germline ends came to 6 bases. The length of the CDR3 is 14 residues. Germline lookup yields CDR1 MNHNS and CDR2 SASEGT. The DNA of the CDR3 is TGTGCCAGCAGTGAGGGGTATAGCAATCAGCCCCAGCATTTT. This sequence encodes CASSEGYSNQPQHF.

There are many counts of this clonotype. The chain carries TRBV12-3 or TRBV12-4 and TRBJ2-2; no clear D. The V end lost 6 bases, the J end lost 5 bases, and 7 bases lay between the germline ends. This CDR3 is built from 12 residues. In DNA form, the CDR3 reads TGTGCCAGCAGCCAAGGGACCGGGGAGCTGTTTTTT. It translates to CASSQGTGELFF.

This clonotype was observed a handful of times. V and J are TRBV28 and TRBJ1-3; D is unresolved. The CDR3 is 14 residues long. Trimming left V 4 bases short and J 2 bases short, with 9 bases between. Germline V gives CDR1 MDHEN, CDR2 SYDVKM. In nucleotides, the CDR3 is TGTGCCAGCAGTTCAGGAGTCGCTGGAAACACCATATATTTT. This sequence encodes CASSSGVAGNTIYF. Complete variable domain (other parts from reference TRBV28 and TRBJ1-3): DVKVTQSSRYLVKRTGEKVFLECVQDMDHENMFWYRQDPGLGLRLIYFSYDVKMKEKGDIPEGYSVSREKKERFSLILESASTNQTSMYLCASSSGVAGNTIYFGEGSWLTVV.

This clonotype came up once. The chain links TRBV10-3 to TRBJ1-4; D gene uncertain. Germline CDR1 and CDR2: ENHRY and SYGVKD. The CDR3 is made up of 14 amino acids. Trimming cost V 0 bases and J 8 bases, with 10 bases left between them. The CDR3 is CAISESGIEEKLFF. In DNA, the CDR3 is TGTGCCATCAGTGAGTCAGGGATCGAAGAAAAACTGTTTTTT.

The genes are TRBV4-2 and TRBJ1-2, with a weak D call TRBD1 (6 bases). Looked up from germline, CDR1 is LGHNA and CDR2 is YNFKEQ. The CDR3 sequence is 15 residues long. Trimming pared 0 bases from V and 5 bases from J, leaving 13 bases between. CDR3 region: CASSQEYGGGYGYTF. CDR3 DNA: TGTGCCAGCAGCCAAGAGTACGGGGGCGGGTATGGCTACACCTTC.

The V gene is TRBV4-3, the J gene TRBJ2-5, with 7 nucleotides matching TRBD2. There are 16 residues in the CDR3. Losses at the gene ends were 1 base for V and 0 bases for J; bases not matched to a gene: 5. Germline V lookup: CDR1 LGHNA, CDR2 YSLEER. This chain's CDR3 is CASSQAWGGYQETQYF. CDR3 in DNA: TGCGCCAGCAGCCAAGCATGGGGGGGGTACCAAGAGACCCAGTACTTC.

This clonotype showed up just a few times. Germline and junction disagree at one end, which may indicate a read error. The gene calls are TRBV27 and TRBJ1-4, with D hard to call. The CDR3 has 14 residues. Germline V CDR1 and CDR2: MNHEY, SMNVEV (reference sequence). The CDR3 DNA follows: TGTGCCAGTAGTTCGCGGCCTCCCCCCGAAAAACTGTTTTTT. It translates to CASSSRPPPEKLFF. The full variable domain, rest sourced from reference TRBV27 and TRBJ1-4, is EAQVTQNPRYLITVTGKKLTVTCSQNMNHEYMSWYRQDPGLGLRQIYYSMNVEVTDKGDVPEGYKVSRKEKRNFPLILESPSPNQTSLYFCASSSRPPPEKLFFGSGTQLSVL.

This clonotype was seen more than once but under ten times. This chain links TRBV6-5 with TRBJ2-3, with 12 bases that match TRBD2. The germline gives CDR1 MNHEY, CDR2 SVGAGI. Trimming took 4 bases from V and 7 from J; bases not matched to a gene: 6. The CDR3 is made up of 15 amino acids. The CDR3 DNA follows: TGTGCCAGCAGTTCTCTAGCGGGAGGGTTGAATACGCAGTATTTT. Residues: CASSSLAGGLNTQYF.

This chain joins TRBV7-3 and TRBJ2-3; D unresolved. The germline V gene encodes CDR1 SGHTA and CDR2 FQGTGA. Between the trimmed V and J ends, which lost 5 bases and 1 base, there was a span of 16 bases. This CDR3 region has 16 residues. For the CDR3, the DNA is TGTGCCAGCAGCCCTGACGTTGGGGTTGGCACAGATACGCAGTATTTT. Translation: CASSPDVGVGTDTQYF. Looking up the rest from reference TRBV7-3 and TRBJ2-3 gives the full variable domain: GAGVSQTPSNKVTEKGKYVELRCDPISGHTALYWYRQSLGQGPEFLIYFQGTGAADDSGLPNDRFFAVRPEGSVSTLKIQRTERGDSAVYLCASSPDVGVGTDTQYFGPGTRLTVL.

The J gene is TRBJ2-6, the V gene TRBV20-1; TRBD1 might be the D (5 bases). V lost 5 bases and J lost 1, with 15 bases in between. This CDR3 region has 16 residues. Germline-derived CDR1 and CDR2 are DFQATT and SNEGSKA (reference sequence). The CDR3 here is CSAPKGLDSGANVLTF. The CDR3 DNA reads as TGCAGTGCTCCCAAGGGGTTAGATTCTGGGGCCAACGTCCTGACTTTC.

The chain is built from TRBV6-6 and TRBJ2-1; 10 bases are shared with TRBD2. Trimming removed 2 bases from V and 2 bases from J; junction bases left unmatched: 0. The CDR3 is 15 amino acids. Germline assignment: CDR1 MNHNY and CDR2 SVGAGI (reference sequence). The chain's CDR3 is CASSYTSGTYNEQFF. The CDR3 DNA is TGTGCCAGCAGTTACACTAGCGGGACCTACAATGAGCAGTTCTTC.

This clonotype occurred many times. The J gene is TRBJ2-7, the V gene TRBV9, with TRBD1 matching over 7 bases. Germline CDR1 reads SGDLS; CDR2 reads YYNGEE. There are 15 residues in the CDR3. J gave up 4 bases and V 3 bases, and 10 bases lay outside the gene matches. The CDR3, as DNA: TGTGCCAGCAGCGCTGATCAGACAGGGTCGTACGAGCAGTACTTC. Its protein product is CASSADQTGSYEQYF.

This chain joins TRBV12-3 or TRBV12-4 and TRBJ2-4; the match to TRBD2 covers 10 bases. With 3 bases clipped from V and 6 bases from J, the junction kept 5 bases outside the gene matches. The CDR3 is 15 amino acids. The CDR3 DNA sequence: TGTGCCAGCAGTTTCGAACTAGCGGGGCGAAACATTCAGTACTTC. Encoded protein: CASSFELAGRNIQYF.

This clonotype has only a few counts. This chain uses TRBV28 with TRBJ2-7; possibly TRBD1 or TRBD2 for D (5 bases each). The germline V gene encodes CDR1 MDHEN and CDR2 SYDVKM. CDR3 length: 16 residues. With 4 bases removed from V and 2 bases from J, the gap between germline ends came to 18 bases. DNA of the CDR3: TGTGCCAGCAGTTCCATGGGAGAGGGGCGGACCTACGAGCAGTACTTC. Translating it yields CASSSMGEGRTYEQYF.

The chain uses TRBV20-1 and TRBJ1-1; D is unresolved. Germline V CDR1 and CDR2: DFQATT, SNEGSKA (reference sequence). The CDR3 runs to 15 residues. The V end lost 0 bases, the J end lost 1 base, and 12 bases lay between the germline ends. CDR3 in DNA: TGCAGTGCTAGAGAGGTCCCAGCCGGGAACACTGAAGCTTTCTTT. Its protein is CSAREVPAGNTEAFF.

A few counts support this clonotype. The chain recombines TRBV12-3 or TRBV12-4 with TRBJ1-6; 9 bases agree with TRBD1. The CDR3 has 14 amino acids. The ends lost 7 bases at V and 8 bases at J; junction bases unmatched: 6. The CDR3 DNA follows: TGTGCCAGCACTCGGGACAGGGCTTATTCACCCCTCCACTTT. Amino acids: CASTRDRAYSPLHF.